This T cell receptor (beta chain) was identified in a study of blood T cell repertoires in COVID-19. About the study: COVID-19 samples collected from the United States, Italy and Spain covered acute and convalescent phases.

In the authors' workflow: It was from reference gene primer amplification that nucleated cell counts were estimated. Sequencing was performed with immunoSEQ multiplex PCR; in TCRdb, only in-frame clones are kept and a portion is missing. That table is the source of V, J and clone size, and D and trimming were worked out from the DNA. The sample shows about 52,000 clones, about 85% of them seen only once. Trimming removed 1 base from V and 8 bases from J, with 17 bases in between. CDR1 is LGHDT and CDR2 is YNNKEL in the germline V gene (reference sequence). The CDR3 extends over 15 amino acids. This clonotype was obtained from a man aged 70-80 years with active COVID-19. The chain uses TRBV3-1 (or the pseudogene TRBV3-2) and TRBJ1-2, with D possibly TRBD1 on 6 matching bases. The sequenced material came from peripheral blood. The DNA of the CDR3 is TGTGCCAGCAGCCAAGTCCGGGGGGGGGCGCAGGGCTACACCTTC. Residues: CASSQVRGGAQGYTF.